Below, 9 T cell receptor beta chains from the same sample are listed, as sequenced in a study of T cells in Graves' hyperthyroidism and ophthalmopathy. The source material, RNA transcripts, was used to amplify TCR beta CDR3 regions. A set of HTBI primers served as the primers for a first-round RT-PCR of the TCR CDR3. TCRdb analysed the multiplex PCR reads with MiXCR anew, one entry per CDR3 protein. The sample shows some 300,000 distinct CDR3 sequences, 16% of them seen only once. The sample taken for sequencing was blood. The receptors were gathered from a man in his thirties or forties with Graves' hyperthyroidism.

This clonotype was detected many times. J is TRBJ2-1 and V is TRBV11-3; TRBD2 matches at 7 bases. The CDR3 length is 12 residues. The germline V gene has CDR1 SGHNT and CDR2 YENEEA. The junction had 5 bases not matched to a gene; V was cut back by 5 bases and J by 10 bases. Written as DNA, the CDR3 is TGTGCCAGCAGCCGGACGGGAGGCGAGCAGTTCTTC. Protein sequence: CASSRTGGEQFF.

The chain uses TRBV19 and TRBJ1-5; 8 bases fit TRBD1. The V and J ends lost 10 bases and 2 bases, in that order; junction bases with no gene match: 19. The CDR3 is made up of 18 amino acids. CDR1 and CDR2 from the germline V gene are LNHDA and SQIVND (reference sequence). In DNA, the CDR3 is TGTGCCACCTCGCGCTGGCAGGGGGCGAGTCGGGGCAATCAGCCCCAGCATTTT. Its translation: CATSRWQGASRGNQPQHF. The full variable domain, in which reference TRBV19 and TRBJ1-5 provide the parts outside the CDR3, is DGGITQSPKYLFRKEGQNVTLSCEQNLNHDAMYWYRQDPGQGLRLIYYSQIVNDFQKGDIAEGYSVSREKKESFPLTVTSAQKNPTAFYLCATSRWQGASRGNQPQHFGDGTRLSIL.

This clonotype was detected many times. The V gene is TRBV7-2, the J gene TRBJ2-2, with D perhaps matching TRBD2 (6 bases). With 5 bases removed from V and 6 bases from J, the gap between germline ends came to 10 bases. CDR3 length: 13 amino acids. Germline V gene lookup returns CDR1 SGHTA and CDR2 FQGNSA. The CDR3 DNA reads as TGTGCCAGCAGCCCAAGACTAGCCGGGGAGCTGTTTTTT. Amino acid sequence: CASSPRLAGELFF.

The rearrangement links TRBV5-1 to TRBJ1-1; perhaps TRBD1 as D (5 bases). Germline V gene sequence: CDR1 SGHRS, CDR2 YFSETQ. V was cut by 0 bases and J by 5 bases, with 20 bases left in between. The CDR3 totals 17 residues. The CDR3 reads CASSLEGVGAGGTEAFF. The CDR3 DNA is TGCGCCAGCAGCTTGGAAGGCGTCGGGGCCGGAGGGACTGAAGCTTTCTTT. Using reference TRBV5-1 and TRBJ1-1 for the parts outside the CDR3, the full variable domain is KAGVTQTPRYLIKTRGQQVTLSCSPISGHRSVSWYQQTPGQGLQFLFEYFSETQRNKGNFPGRFSGRQFSNSRSEMNVSTLELGDSALYLCASSLEGVGAGGTEAFFGQGTRLTVV.

This clonotype was counted only a few times. This chain joins TRBV19 and TRBJ1-2; 9 bases agree with TRBD1. Germline CDR1 reads LNHDA; CDR2 reads SQIVND (reference sequence). The V segment lost 3 bases and the J segment 2 bases; nucleotides outside the gene matches: 4. This CDR3 region has 15 residues. CDR3 amino acids: CASSIFGQGNYGYTF. The CDR3 DNA reads as TGTGCCAGTAGTATTTTCGGACAGGGGAACTATGGCTACACCTTC.

The chain has TRBV2 and TRBJ2-7; 7 bases are shared with TRBD2. The V gene's germline CDR1 is SNHLY and CDR2 FYNNEI. Trimming took 5 bases from V and 5 from J; bases not matched to a gene: 6. CDR3 length: 13 amino acids. The CDR3 DNA reads TGTGCCAGCAGTTTGCGGGGGAACCACGAGCAGTACTTC. This translates into CASSLRGNHEQYF.

This clonotype has at least ten counts. The chain joins TRBV7-9 to TRBJ1-1; D not certain. V was clipped by 5 bases and J by 4 bases, with 5 bases between them. Germline V gene sequence: CDR1 SEHNR, CDR2 FQNEAQ (reference sequence). This CDR3 is built from 11 residues. The CDR3 protein is CASSGVTEAFF. CDR3 nucleotides: TGTGCCAGCAGCGGGGTCACTGAAGCTTTCTTT.

The chain carries TRBV6-2 or TRBV6-3 and TRBJ2-5; the D gene is possibly TRBD2 (6 bases). This CDR3 contains 15 residues. Germline loops: CDR1 MNHEY, CDR2 SVGEGT. The V end lost 4 bases, the J end lost 2 bases, and 14 bases lay between the germline ends. CDR3 in amino acids: CASSFVLAGQETQYF. The DNA for the CDR3 is TGTGCCAGCAGTTTCGTACTAGCCGGACAAGAGACCCAGTACTTC.

The table lists this clonotype with a few counts. This chain uses TRBV20-1 with TRBJ2-7; TRBD2 aligns across 8 bases. This CDR3 region has 13 residues. V shed 5 bases, J shed 4 bases, and the junction held 7 bases outside the gene matches. Germline loops: CDR1 DFQATT, CDR2 SNEGSKA (reference sequence). Here the CDR3 reads CSASSGLVYEQYF. The CDR3 DNA sequence: TGCAGTGCTTCCTCGGGACTAGTTTACGAGCAGTACTTC.